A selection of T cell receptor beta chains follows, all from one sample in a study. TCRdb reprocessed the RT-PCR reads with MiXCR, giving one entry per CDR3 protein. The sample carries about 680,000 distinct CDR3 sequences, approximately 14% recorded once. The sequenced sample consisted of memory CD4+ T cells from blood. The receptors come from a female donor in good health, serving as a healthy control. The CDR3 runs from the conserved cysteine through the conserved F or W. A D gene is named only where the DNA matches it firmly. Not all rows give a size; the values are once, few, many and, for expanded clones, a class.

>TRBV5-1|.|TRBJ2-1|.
TGCGCCAGCAGCTTGGGAGGTCCTTACTACAATGAGCAGTTCTTC
CASSLGGPYYNEQFF
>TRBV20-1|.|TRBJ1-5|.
TGCAGTGCTAGAGAGGGCACGAATAGCAATCAGCCCCAGCATTTT
CSAREGTNSNQPQHF
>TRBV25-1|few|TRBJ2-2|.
TGTGCCAGCAGGCCCGGGACACCGAACACCGGGGAGCTGTTTTTT
CASRPGTPNTGELFF
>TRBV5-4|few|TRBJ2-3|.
TGTGCCAGCAGTCCTCCCACTAGCAGGGGGACAGATACGCAGTATTTT
CASSPPTSRGTDTQYF
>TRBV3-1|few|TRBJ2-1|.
TGTGCCAGCAGCCACAGACGGAGTACCTCCTACAATGAGCAGTTCTTC
CASSHRRSTSYNEQFF
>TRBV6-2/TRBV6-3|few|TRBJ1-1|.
TGTGCCAGCAGTTCTGCTACTAAGACAGGCTACCCATGGGAAGCTTTCTTT
CASSSATKTGYPWEAFF
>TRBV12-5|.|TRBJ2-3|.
TGTGCTAGTGGTTTGCGAGGCGGGAGCACAGATACGCAGTATTTT
CASGLRGGSTDTQYF
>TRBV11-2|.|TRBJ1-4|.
TGTGCCAGCTCCCTTTGGTCAGGCCAGGGGAATGAAAAACTGTTTTTT
CASSLWSGQGNEKLFF
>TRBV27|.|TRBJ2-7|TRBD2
TGTGCCAGCAGTTTATCTTGGCCTAGCGGGAGCTACGAGCAGTACTTC
CASSLSWPSGSYEQYF
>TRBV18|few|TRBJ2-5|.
TGTGCCAGCTCACCGGAAACGGGAGAACGAGAGACCCAGTACTTC
CASSPETGERETQYF
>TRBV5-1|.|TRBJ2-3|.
TGCGCCAGCAGCAGTTCCGAGGCGGGAGATACGCAGTATTTT
CASSSSEAGDTQYF
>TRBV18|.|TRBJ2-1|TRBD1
TGTGCCAGCTCACCACGCGGGACAGGGGGCTACAATGAGCAGTTCTTC
CASSPRGTGGYNEQFF
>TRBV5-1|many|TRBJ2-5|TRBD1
TGCGCCAGCAGCATACGGACAGGGTGGGGCGAGACCCAGTACTTC
CASSIRTGWGETQYF
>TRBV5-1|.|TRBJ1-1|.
TGCGCCAGCAGCATACGTACCGGGACGGTCCTTGAAGCTTTCTTT
CASSIRTGTVLEAFF
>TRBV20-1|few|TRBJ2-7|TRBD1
TGCAGTGCTCCGAGGACAGGATCCTACGAGCAGTACTTC
CSAPRTGSYEQYF
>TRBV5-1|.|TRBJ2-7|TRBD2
TGCGCCAGTATAGCGGGAGGGCGTAGCGAGCAGTACTTC
CASIAGGRSEQYF
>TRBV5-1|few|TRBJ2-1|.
TGCGCCAGCAGCTTGGAGGCAGTGGCGAATGAGCAGTTCTTC
CASSLEAVANEQFF
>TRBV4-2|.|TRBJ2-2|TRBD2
TGTGCCAGCAGCCAAATACTAGCGGGGTCCACCGGGGAGCTGTTTTTT
CASSQILAGSTGELFF
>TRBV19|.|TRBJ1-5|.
TGTGCCAGTAGAAGACAGTATAGCAATCAGCCCCAGCATTTT
CASRRQYSNQPQHF
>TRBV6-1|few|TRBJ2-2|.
TGTGCCAGCTCCGAAGGGTTCACCGGGGAGCTGTTTTTT
CASSEGFTGELFF
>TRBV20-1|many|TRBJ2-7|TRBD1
TGCAGTACGGGACAGGGGGCTGAAGAGCAGTACTTC
CSTGQGAEEQYF
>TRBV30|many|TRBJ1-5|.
TGTGCCTGGGACCAAATAGGTCAGCCCCAGCATTTT
CAWDQIGQPQHF
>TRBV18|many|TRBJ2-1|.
TGTGCCAGCTCACTTTTATCTACGGCCGGGGCCTACAATGAGCAGTTCTTC
CASSLLSTAGAYNEQFF
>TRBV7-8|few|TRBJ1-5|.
TGTGCCAGCAGCTTAGGTTCGGGGGGGAATCAGCCCCAGCATTTT
CASSLGSGGNQPQHF
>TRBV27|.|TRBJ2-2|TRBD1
TGTGCCAGCAGTTTGGGCACCGGGACAGCGAACACCGGGGAGCTGTTTTTT
CASSLGTGTANTGELFF
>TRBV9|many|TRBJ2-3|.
TGTGCCAGCAGCGTCGGCGGCACAGATACGCAGTATTTT
CASSVGGTDTQYF
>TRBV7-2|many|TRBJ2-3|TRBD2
TGTGCCAGCAGTCTTATAGCAAGCGGGGGCTCCACAGATACGCAGTATTTT
CASSLIASGGSTDTQYF
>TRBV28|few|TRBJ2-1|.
TGTGCCAGCAGCGTACTTCCAACTTACAATGAGCAGTTCTTC
CASSVLPTYNEQFF
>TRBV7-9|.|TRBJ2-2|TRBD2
TGTGCCAGCAGCTTACGCAGCGGGAGGGCCGGAGCCGGGGAGCTGTTTTTT
CASSLRSGRAGAGELFF
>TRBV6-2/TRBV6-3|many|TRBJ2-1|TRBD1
TGTGCCAGCAGTATGACAGGGCCCAACAATGAGCAGTTCTTC
CASSMTGPNNEQFF
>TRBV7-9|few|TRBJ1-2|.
TGTGCCAGCAGCACCCGGACGGGCTACTATGGCTACACCTTC
CASSTRTGYYGYTF
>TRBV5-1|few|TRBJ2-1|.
TGCGCCAGCAGCTTGGGACCCTACGGGAATGAGCAGTTCTTC
CASSLGPYGNEQFF
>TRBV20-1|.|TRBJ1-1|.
TGCAGTGCAACCTTACAGGGATCTGAAGCTTTCTTT
CSATLQGSEAFF
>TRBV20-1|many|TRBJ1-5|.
TGCAGTGCTAGGAGGGGAGAGAACAATCAGCCCCAGCATTTT
CSARRGENNQPQHF
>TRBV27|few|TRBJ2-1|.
TGTGCCAGCCCCGGCCTCCTGAGCTCCTACAATGAGCAGTTCTTC
CASPGLLSSYNEQFF
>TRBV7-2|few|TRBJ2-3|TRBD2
TGTGCCGAGAGCGGGACCACAGATACGCAGTATTTT
CAESGTTDTQYF
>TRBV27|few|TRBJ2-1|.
TGTGCCAGCAGTTTAGCCGGACAGAACAATGAGCAGTTCTTC
CASSLAGQNNEQFF
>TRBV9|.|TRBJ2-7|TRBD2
TGTGCCAGCAGCGTAGCCCCTCTAGCGGGAGAGCAGTACTTC
CASSVAPLAGEQYF
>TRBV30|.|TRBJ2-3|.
TGTGCCTGGAGTGTACGACTAAATTTCCTCACAGATACGCAGTATTTT
CAWSVRLNFLTDTQYF
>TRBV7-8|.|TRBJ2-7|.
TGTGCCAGCAGCCATCTGCGGCAGTCGAGCTCCTACGAGCAGTACTTC
CASSHLRQSSSYEQYF
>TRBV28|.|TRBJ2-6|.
TGTGCCAGCAGTGGAGCCACAGGGACTGGGGCCAACGTCCTGACTTTC
CASSGATGTGANVLTF
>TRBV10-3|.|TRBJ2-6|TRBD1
TGTGCCACCAACAGGGGGGACCTCTCTGGGGCCAACGTCCTGACTTTC
CATNRGDLSGANVLTF
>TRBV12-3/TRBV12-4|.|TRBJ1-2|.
TGTGTCGTCGGGAAGGGGAACTATGGCTACACCTTC
CVVGKGNYGYTF
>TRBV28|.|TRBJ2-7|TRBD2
TGTGCCAGCAGTTTAGAGGCTAGCGGGAGCTCCTACGAGCAGTACTTC
CASSLEASGSSYEQYF
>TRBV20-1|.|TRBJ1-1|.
TGCAGTGCAGCGAGGTTCACTGAAGCTTTCTTT
CSAARFTEAFF
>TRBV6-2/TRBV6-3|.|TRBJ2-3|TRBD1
TGTGCCAGCAGTTACAATCTCCAGGGGGCCCCAGATACGCAGTATTTT
CASSYNLQGAPDTQYF
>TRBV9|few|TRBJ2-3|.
TGTGCCAGCAGCGTAAGCGGCTCTTCAGATACGCAGTATTTT
CASSVSGSSDTQYF
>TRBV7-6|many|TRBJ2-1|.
TGTGCCAGCAGTTTCCGGGCCGGAGGGGAGCAGTTCTTC
CASSFRAGGEQFF
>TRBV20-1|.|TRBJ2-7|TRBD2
TGCAGTGCTAGTGACCCGGGACTAGTCTCCTACGAGCAGTACTTC
CSASDPGLVSYEQYF
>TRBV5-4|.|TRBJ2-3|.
TGTGCCAGCAGACCGACGGGGGCAGATACGCAGTATTTT
CASRPTGADTQYF
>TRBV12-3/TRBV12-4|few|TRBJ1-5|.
TGTGCCAGCAGTTCCCGCGACCAAGGGCCCCAGCATTTT
CASSSRDQGPQHF
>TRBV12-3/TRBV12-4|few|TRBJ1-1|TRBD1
TGTGCCAGCAGTTTCCAGGGGGCTTTGGGTGAAGCTTTCTTT
CASSFQGALGEAFF
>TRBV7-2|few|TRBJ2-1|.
TGTGCCAGCAGCAGAAACAGGGTCGATGAGCAGTTCTTC
CASSRNRVDEQFF
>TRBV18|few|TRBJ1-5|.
TGTGCCAGCTCACCCAACAACCGGGACGGATCCATTTATAGCAATCAGCCCCAGCATTTT
CASSPNNRDGSIYSNQPQHF
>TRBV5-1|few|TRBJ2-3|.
TGCGCCAGCAGCCCGGAATCTAGTACAGATACGCAGTATTTT
CASSPESSTDTQYF